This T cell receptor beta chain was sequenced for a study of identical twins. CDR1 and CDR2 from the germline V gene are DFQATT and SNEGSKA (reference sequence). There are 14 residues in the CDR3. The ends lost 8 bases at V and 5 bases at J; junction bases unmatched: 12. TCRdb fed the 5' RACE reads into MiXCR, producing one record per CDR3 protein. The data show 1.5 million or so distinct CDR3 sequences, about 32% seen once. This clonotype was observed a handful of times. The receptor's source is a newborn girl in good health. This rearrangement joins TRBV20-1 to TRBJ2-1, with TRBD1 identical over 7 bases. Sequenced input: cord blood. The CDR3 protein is CSSPTGQVNNEQFF. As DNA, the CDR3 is TGCAGTTCGCCGACAGGGCAGGTGAACAATGAGCAGTTCTTC.